The entry below describes one TCR beta chain. Its antigen is not known. The CDR3 has 13 residues. From germline, CDR1 is SEHNR and CDR2 FQNEAQ (reference sequence). The V end lost 7 bases, the J end lost 3 bases, and 10 bases lay between the germline ends. The repertoire was sequenced with immunoSEQ multiplex PCR; TCRdb's copy has only in-frame clones and lacks some. Among 100,000 to 150,000 clones listed, around 85% were seen once. This entry is derived from a study of T cell responses to AZD1222 COVID-19 vaccine. Overall study: Timing groups of about 4 and about 12 weeks for second doses were pooled. Overall study results and limits: Within unmutated variant regions lay the reported targets of nearly half of spike-specific TCRs. Clonal diversity was possibly underestimated, and the donors were mostly white British, with more females.

Sequencing used peripheral blood, obtained on day 0 of AZD1222 vaccination. The clonotype was recovered from an adult in good health. The chain joins TRBV7-9 to TRBJ1-5; D ambiguous. CDR3 sequence reads: CASTIRLNQPQHF. DNA for the CDR3: TGTGCCAGCACCATCAGGCTCAATCAGCCCCAGCATTTT. The full variable domain, its missing parts supplied by reference TRBV7-9 and TRBJ1-5, is DTGVSQNPRHKITKRGQNVTFRCDPISEHNRLYWYRQTLGQGPEFLTYFQNEAQLEKSRLLSDRFSAERPKGSFSTLEIQRTEQGDSAMYLCASTIRLNQPQHFGDGTRLSIL.